This T cell receptor beta chain was identified in a study of memory CD4+ T cells and cytomegalovirus serostatus. Authors' analysis steps: Out-of-frame sequences were removed, leaving a few million distinct TCRbeta sequences. Assay used: immunoSEQ multiplex PCR; TCRdb lists only in-frame clones, some missing. The DNA gave D and trimming, while V, J and clone size come from that table. The table lists approximately 61,000 clones, 82% of them singletons, with 0.88% in the top ten. Single viable CD3+CD4+CD8-CD45RO+ cells were sorted as the memory CD4+ T cells. The CDR3 sequence is 16 residues long. Germline V gene sequence: CDR1 SGHRS, CDR2 YFSETQ. Trimming removed 0 bases from V and 4 bases from J; junction bases left unmatched: 4.

Material for sequencing was memory CD4+ T cells from blood. This sequence originates from an adult in good health and CMV-seronegative. The chain joins TRBV5-1 to TRBJ1-5; 10 bases align to TRBD1. CDR3 in DNA: TGCGCCAGCAGCTTGGACGGGGGACAGGGGAATCAGCCCCAGCATTTT. Its protein is CASSLDGGQGNQPQHF.